The entry below describes one T cell receptor beta chain. Its antigen is currently unknown. The CDR3 is 14 residues long. V was cut by 4 bases and J by 1 base, with 11 bases left in between. Germline V gene data show CDR1 as SGDLS and CDR2 as YYNGEE. The sample is drawn from a study of graft-versus-host responses after intestinal transplantation. Study summary: Recipients underwent multivisceral, liver-intestinal, or isolated intestinal transplants. After anti-thymocyte globulin induction, recipients took tacrolimus and steroids for three to four years.

Sequencing used immunoSEQ multiplex PCR; TCRdb keeps in-frame clones, though not all of them. The sample includes under 85,000 clones, just under 95% of them seen just once. Specimen: unstimulated CD8+ T cells sorted from spleen or lymph node cells, collected before intestinal transplant. This clonotype was obtained from a human donor who received an intestinal transplant. The chain recombines TRBV9 with TRBJ2-5; the D gene could be TRBD1 or TRBD2 (5 bases each). Here the CDR3 DNA reads TGTGCCAGCAGCACCTCAGGGACCCAAGAGACCCAGTACTTC. Its protein is CASSTSGTQETQYF.